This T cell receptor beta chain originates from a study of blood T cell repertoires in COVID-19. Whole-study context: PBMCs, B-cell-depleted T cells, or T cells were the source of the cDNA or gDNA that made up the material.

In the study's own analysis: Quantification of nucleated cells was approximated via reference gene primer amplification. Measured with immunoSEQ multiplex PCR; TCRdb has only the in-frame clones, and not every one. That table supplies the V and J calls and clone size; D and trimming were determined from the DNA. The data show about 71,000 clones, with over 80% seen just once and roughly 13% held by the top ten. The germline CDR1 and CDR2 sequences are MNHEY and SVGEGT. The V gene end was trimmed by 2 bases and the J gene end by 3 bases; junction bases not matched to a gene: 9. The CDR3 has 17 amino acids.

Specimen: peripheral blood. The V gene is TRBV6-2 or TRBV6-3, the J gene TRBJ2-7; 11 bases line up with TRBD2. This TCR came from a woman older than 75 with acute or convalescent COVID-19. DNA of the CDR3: TGTGCCAGCAGTTACATGACTAGCGGGATCCCCGTCTACGAGCAGTACTTC. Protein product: CASSYMTSGIPVYEQYF.